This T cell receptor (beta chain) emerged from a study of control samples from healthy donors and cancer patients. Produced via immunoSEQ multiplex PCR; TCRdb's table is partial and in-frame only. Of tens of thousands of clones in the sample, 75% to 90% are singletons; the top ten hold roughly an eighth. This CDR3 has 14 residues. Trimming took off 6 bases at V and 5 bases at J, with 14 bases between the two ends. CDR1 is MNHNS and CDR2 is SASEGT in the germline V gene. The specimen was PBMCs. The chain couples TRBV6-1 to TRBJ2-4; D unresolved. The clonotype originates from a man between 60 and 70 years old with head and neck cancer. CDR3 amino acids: CASSPGRLQNIQYF. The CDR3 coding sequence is TGTGCCAGCAGCCCCGGACGGCTGCAAAACATTCAGTACTTC.